The 8 T cell receptor beta chains below come from one sample, sequenced in a study of cytomegalovirus exposure and HLA in healthy donors. Both 60 Vbeta primers and 13 Jbeta primers went into the PCR. Profiling relied on immunoSEQ multiplex PCR, and the TCRdb table lists in-frame clones only, not all of them. Of 200,000 to 250,000 clones in the sample, under 90% were seen once. The sample taken for sequencing was PBMCs. These receptors were obtained from a human donor in good health.

This clone has just one count. The CDR3 here is CASSEYGGRGVGEQFF. The CDR3 DNA follows: TGTGCCAGCAGTGAATACGGAGGCAGGGGGGTTGGTGAGCAGTTCTTC. The chain links TRBV25-1 to TRBJ2-1, with D possibly being TRBD1 (7 bases). The CDR3 runs to 16 residues. Trimming removed 0 bases at V and 9 bases at J, with 18 bases between. The germline CDR1 and CDR2 sequences are MGHDK and SYGVNS.

The rearrangement links TRBV4-3 to TRBJ2-7; 8 positions agree with TRBD1. V lost 1 base, J lost 2 bases, and 4 bases stayed unmatched. The CDR3 length is 15 residues. Germline CDR1 reads LGHNA; CDR2 reads YSLEER. The CDR3 DNA reads as TGCGCCAGCAGCCAAGGGTACAGGGGGGCCTACGAGCAGTACTTC. Translating it yields CASSQGYRGAYEQYF.

This chain connects TRBV5-1 to TRBJ2-7; 10 nucleotides match TRBD1. In germline, CDR1 is SGHRS, CDR2 YFSETQ. V lost 4 bases and J lost 4; bases outside the gene matches: 5. The CDR3 consists of 14 residues. In nucleotides, the CDR3 is TGCGCCAGCAGCACCTGGACAGGGGGGTACGAGCAGTACTTC. Encoded protein: CASSTWTGGYEQYF. The full variable domain, in which reference TRBV5-1 and TRBJ2-7 provide the parts outside the CDR3, is KAGVTQTPRYLIKTRGQQVTLSCSPISGHRSVSWYQQTPGQGLQFLFEYFSETQRNKGNFPGRFSGRQFSNSRSEMNVSTLELGDSALYLCASSTWTGGYEQYFGPGTRLTVT.

The chain has TRBV29-1 and TRBJ2-7, with 10 bases aligning to TRBD1. Germline V gene lookup returns CDR1 SQVTM and CDR2 ANQGSEA. The CDR3 is 15 residues long. Unmatched junction bases numbered 8, after V lost 6 bases and J lost 0 bases. The DNA for the CDR3 is TGCAGCGTGAGGAGGGGACAGGGGCTCTCCTACGAGCAGTACTTC. Its translation: CSVRRGQGLSYEQYF.

J is TRBJ2-7 and V is TRBV18, with 8 bases lining up with TRBD1. This CDR3 region has 14 residues. Germline trimming cut 6 bases from V and 4 bases from J; bases unmatched to any gene: 8. CDR1 and CDR2 (germline): KGHSH, LQKENI. The CDR3 here is CASSPVGQAYEQYF. DNA for the CDR3: TGTGCCAGCTCCCCGGTGGGACAGGCTTACGAGCAGTACTTC.

In nucleotides, the CDR3 is TGTGCCAGCAGCCCAGGGGAGGGGCCCGGGGCCAACGTCCTGACTTTC. Its translation is CASSPGEGPGANVLTF. This rearrangement joins TRBV11-1 to TRBJ2-6, with D perhaps matching TRBD2 (7 bases). V was trimmed by 5 bases and J by 4 bases, leaving 15 bases between them. The length of the CDR3 is 16 residues. Germline CDR1 reads SGHAT; CDR2 reads FQDESV (reference sequence).

The V and J genes are TRBV4-1 and TRBJ2-7; 10 bases line up with TRBD2. Germline CDR1 and CDR2: MGHRA and YSYEKL. The CDR3 runs to 17 residues. V lost 2 bases to trimming and J lost 1 base; unmatched junction nucleotides: 8. DNA for the CDR3: TGCGCCAGCAGCCAACCCCTAGCGGGAGTTCAATCCTACGAGCAGTACTTC. This codes for CASSQPLAGVQSYEQYF.

This chain links TRBV29-1 with TRBJ2-5; D is possibly TRBD1 (5 bases). V gave up 1 base and J gave up 6 bases, with 15 bases separating them. Per the germline V gene, CDR1 is SQVTM and CDR2 is ANQGSEA. The CDR3 length is 14 residues. The CDR3 loop is CSVEASGNRQTQYF. Written as DNA, the CDR3 is TGCAGCGTTGAAGCTTCAGGGAATAGGCAGACCCAGTACTTC.